This TCR beta chain was profiled in a study of Ad26.COV2.S vaccination and SARS-CoV-2 variants. Study details: Each vaccinee took Ad26.COV2.S intramuscularly, once or twice 56 days apart.

A word on this clone: The antigen remains unidentified.

Described treatment: about 20 received Ad26.COV2.S at low or high dose, single or two shots; five or six received placebo; per-sample allocation not given. All samples were drawn on day 63, counting from the first vaccine or placebo injection. Expressing Wuhan-strain SARS-CoV-2 spike, an Ad26 vector served as the vaccine. Findings of the study overall: For non-spike TCRs, breadth in vaccine recipients resembled that in placebo recipients. Total T cell responses may have been underestimated by the TCR breadth and depth analyses.

Trimming shortened V by 4 bases and J by 0 bases, and 11 bases separated the two germline ends. The CDR3 runs 15 residues. Germline-derived CDR1 and CDR2 are SGHKS and YYEKEE (reference sequence). Data came from immunoSEQ multiplex PCR; TCRdb stores just in-frame clones and leaves some out. The repertoire holds around 250,000 clones, with around 85% as singletons. Sequencing used peripheral blood, obtained in a trial of Ad26.COV2.S vaccine versus placebo. The genes are TRBV5-5 and TRBJ2-1; D may be TRBD2 (5 bases). The receptor comes from a person between 18 and 65 years old who received the Ad26.COV2.S COVID-19 vaccine or a placebo. CDR3 sequence reads: CASSQDSSSYNEQFF. The CDR3 DNA reads as TGTGCCAGCAGCCAGGACTCAAGCTCCTACAATGAGCAGTTCTTC. Full variable domain (outside the CDR3, taken from reference TRBV5-5 and TRBJ2-1): DAGVTQSPTHLIKTRGQQVTLRCSPISGHKSVSWYQQVLGQGPQFIFQYYEKEERGRGNFPDRFSARQFPNYSSELNVNALLLGDSALYLCASSQDSSSYNEQFFGPGTRLTVL.